This section outlines one T cell receptor beta chain sequence together with its context. This sample is drawn from a study of OX40 agonist ivuxolimab in advanced cancers. Some clones are missing from TCRdb's copy, which holds only in-frame ones; the method was immunoSEQ multiplex PCR. The sample holds some 66,000 clones, about 87% seen once. V was pared by 3 bases and J by 0 bases, with 14 bases between. Per the germline V gene, CDR1 is ENHRY and CDR2 is SYGVKD. The CDR3 runs 17 residues. J is TRBJ2-2 and V is TRBV10-3, with no clear D. Sequenced material: CD4+ or CD8+ T cells sorted from blood, taken in a trial of the OX40 agonist ivuxolimab. This clonotype was obtained from an adult with an advanced solid tumor such as melanoma, head and neck, liver or kidney cancer. Here the CDR3 DNA reads TGTGCCATCAGTGACGGTCGGCACGGAGCGAACACCGGGGAGCTGTTTTTT. Translating it yields CAISDGRHGANTGELFF.